These T cell receptor beta chains were read from a single sample in a study of blood T cell repertoires in COVID-19. This table comes from immunoSEQ multiplex PCR, and its TCRdb copy is limited to in-frame clones, with some not included. The sample carries around 16,000 clones, 86% recorded once. What was sequenced was peripheral blood. The receptors derive from a man aged 55 to 70 with acute or convalescent COVID-19. Both conserved end residues are part of each CDR3. The D gene is left open where the match is weak. Rows may omit the clone size; those that give it use once, few, many or a size class.

CDR3 length	clone size	V gene	J gene	D gene	CDR3 DNA	CDR3 protein
13	.	TRBV6-6	TRBJ2-1	.	TGTGCCAGCAGATACGTTGGTACAGAAAAGCAGTTCTTC	CASRYVGTEKQFF
19	once	TRBV27	TRBJ2-6	TRBD2	TGTGCCAGCAGTTTGTTCCCGAGCGGGAGGGCCCCTGGGGCCAACGTCCTGACTTTC	CASSLFPSGRAPGANVLTF
16	.	TRBV28	TRBJ2-3	TRBD2	TGTGCCAGCAGTCCTCGGGGAGCGGGGAACACAGATACGCAGTATTTT	CASSPRGAGNTDTQYF
13	.	TRBV3-1/TRBV3-2	TRBJ2-7	.	TGTGCCAGCAGCCAGGGCTATCCCTACGAGCAGTACTTC	CASSQGYPYEQYF
11	few	TRBV20-1	TRBJ2-1	.	TGCAGTGCTAGACCGTATCATGAGCAGTTCTTC	CSARPYHEQFF
19	.	TRBV24-1	TRBJ2-1	.	TGTGCCACCAGTGATTGGACTCCTAGAGGGGGTTTCTCCTACAATGAGCAGTTCTTC	CATSDWTPRGGFSYNEQFF
16	once	TRBV18	TRBJ1-3	TRBD1	TGTGCCAGCTCACCACCAACAGGGGGCAATGGAAACACCATATATTTT	CASSPPTGGNGNTIYF
14	.	TRBV3-1/TRBV3-2	TRBJ1-1	.	TGTGCCAGCAGCCAAGATGACAGAAACACTGAAGCTTTCTTT	CASSQDDRNTEAFF
13	.	TRBV12-3/TRBV12-4	TRBJ1-2	.	TGTGCCAGCAGTTCTACAGGGAGCAATGGCTACACCTTC	CASSSTGSNGYTF
15	.	TRBV29-1	TRBJ2-5	TRBD2	TGCAGCTGTAGTAGTACAACTAGCGGCCAAGAGACCCAGTACTTC	CSCSSTTSGQETQYF
15	.	TRBV5-1	TRBJ1-4	TRBD1	TGCGCCAGCAGCTTGGAAGGGACAGGGGTTGAAAAACTGTTTTTT	CASSLEGTGVEKLFF
13	.	TRBV18	TRBJ1-5	.	TGTGCCAGCTCACCGTCAGGGGATCAGCCCCAGCATTTT	CASSPSGDQPQHF
14	.	TRBV11-2	TRBJ2-2	.	TGTGCCAGCACCCTACTCGAGAACACCGGGGAGCTGTTTTTT	CASTLLENTGELFF
13	few	TRBV24-1	TRBJ2-2	.	TGTGCCACCAGTGTAGGGAGAGCCGGGGAGCTGTTTTTT	CATSVGRAGELFF
16	.	TRBV6-4	TRBJ2-1	TRBD2	TGTGCCAGCAGTGACAGGGCTAGCGGGGGTAACAATGAGCAGTTCTTC	CASSDRASGGNNEQFF
13	.	TRBV7-2	TRBJ1-2	.	TGTGCCAGCAGCTTAGACAGGAGCTATGGCTACACCTTC	CASSLDRSYGYTF
19	.	TRBV7-3	TRBJ2-1	TRBD2	TGTGCCAGCAGCTTAATTGGCCTAGCGGAAGGGATTCGTGGCGGTGAGCAGTTCTTC	CASSLIGLAEGIRGGEQFF
15	.	TRBV6-6	TRBJ2-1	TRBD2	TGTGCCAGCAGTTTGGCTAGCGGGGATTACAATGAGCAGTTCTTC	CASSLASGDYNEQFF
13	.	TRBV2	TRBJ1-2	.	TGTGCCAGCATCGGGGGACCTAACTATGGCTACACCTTC	CASIGGPNYGYTF
13	.	TRBV6-1	TRBJ2-7	.	TGTGCCAGCAGTGAAGTCAGGGGATACGAGCAGTACTTC	CASSEVRGYEQYF
14	.	TRBV30	TRBJ2-5	TRBD1	TGTGCCTGGAGCGGACAGGGGGACAAGGAGACCCAGTACTTC	CAWSGQGDKETQYF
16	.	TRBV11-2	TRBJ1-4	.	TGTGCCAGCAGCCCTCGTGTAGGAGCAACTAATGAAAAACTGTTTTTT	CASSPRVGATNEKLFF
16	once	TRBV10-3	TRBJ2-1	.	TGTGCCATCAGTGAATTGAGGAGGACTGATCACAATGAGCAGTTCTTC	CAISELRRTDHNEQFF
13	.	TRBV19	TRBJ1-1	TRBD1	TGTGCCAGTAGACAGGGGGCTTACGCTGAAGCTTTCTTT	CASRQGAYAEAFF
17	.	TRBV7-9	TRBJ1-2	TRBD1	TGTGCCAGCAGCTTAGGGAACCCCGGGGGACAGGATCGGGGCTACACCTTC	CASSLGNPGGQDRGYTF